This T cell receptor beta chain was found in a study of blood T cells in healthy people across ages. At the level of the study: Researchers report that template switching captured about one barcoded beta molecule per two T cells. Study outcomes and limitations: A roughly linear fall in TCR beta diversity per million T cells was seen with increasing age. Any conclusive comparison of naive versus antigen-experienced cells was prevented by using unsorted PBMCs.

The CDR3 runs 14 residues. V lost 7 bases and J lost 9, with 16 bases in between. With respect to this clonotype: The antigen is undetermined.

Together with a sample-barcoded 5' primer, a J-beta primer mix was included in a second PCR lasting about 7 to 11 cycles. TCRdb used MiXCR to reprocess the 5' RACE reads, holding one entry per CDR3 protein. The sample has about 780,000 distinct CDR3 sequences, around 45% seen once. Sequenced input: blood. J is TRBJ1-6 and V is TRBV12-3 or TRBV12-4, with D perhaps matching TRBD1 (6 bases). The clonotype comes from an older man in good health. The CDR3 reads CASTIGAGASPLHF. The CDR3 nucleotides are TGTGCCAGCACCATTGGGGCAGGGGCTTCACCCCTCCACTTT.